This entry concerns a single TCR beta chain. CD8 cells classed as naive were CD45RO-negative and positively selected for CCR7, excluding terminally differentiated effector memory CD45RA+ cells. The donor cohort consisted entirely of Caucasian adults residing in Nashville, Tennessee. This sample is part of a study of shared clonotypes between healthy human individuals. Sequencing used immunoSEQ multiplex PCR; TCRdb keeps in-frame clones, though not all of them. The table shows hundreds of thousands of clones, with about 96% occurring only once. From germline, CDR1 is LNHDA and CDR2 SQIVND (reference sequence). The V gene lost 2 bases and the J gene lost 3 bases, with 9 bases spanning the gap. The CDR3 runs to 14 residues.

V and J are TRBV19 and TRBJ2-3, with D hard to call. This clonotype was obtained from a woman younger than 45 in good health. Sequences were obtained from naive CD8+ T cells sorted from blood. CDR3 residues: CASSILMETDTQYF. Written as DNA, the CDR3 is TGTGCCAGTAGTATATTGATGGAAACAGATACGCAGTATTTT.